The 10 T cell receptor beta chains in this list originate from one sample, sequenced in a study of blood T cells in healthy people across ages. A second PCR of about 7 to 12 cycles used a sample-barcoded 5' primer and a J-beta primer mix. TCRdb re-called the 5' RACE reads through MiXCR, storing one row per CDR3 protein. The sample yields roughly 1.5 million distinct CDR3 sequences, 35% to 45% seen once. Sequences were obtained from blood. These receptor sequences come from a woman under 30 in good health.

The chain carries TRBV6-5 and TRBJ2-7; 7 bases are a match to TRBD1. Germline-derived CDR1 and CDR2 are MNHEY and SVGAGI. CDR3 length: 16 residues. V trimming: 0 bases; J trimming: 0 bases; junction bases outside the gene matches: 5. CDR3 nucleotide sequence: TGTGCCAGCAGTTACTCTCCCTGGGACAGCTCCTACGAGCAGTACTTC. Residues: CASSYSPWDSSYEQYF.

V and J are TRBV9 and TRBJ2-3; D uncertain. V was trimmed by 0 bases and J by 2 bases, leaving 4 bases between them. This CDR3 region has 13 residues. Germline CDR1 SGDLS, CDR2 YYNGEE. The CDR3, as DNA: TGTGCCAGCAGCGTAGTCCACACAGATACGCAGTATTTT. Its translation is CASSVVHTDTQYF. Full variable domain (missing parts from reference TRBV9 and TRBJ2-3): DSGVTQTPKHLITATGQRVTLRCSPRSGDLSVYWYQQSLDQGLQFLIQYYNGEERAKGNILERFSAQQFPDLHSELNLSSLELGDSALYFCASSVVHTDTQYFGPGTRLTVL.

This clonotype occurred a few times. V and J are TRBV6-5 and TRBJ2-3, with 7 positions matching TRBD1. J was trimmed by 0 bases and V by 0 bases; bases with no gene match: 12. Germline V gene sequence: CDR1 MNHEY, CDR2 SVGAGI. CDR3 length equals 19 residues. The CDR3 DNA sequence: TGTGCCAGCAGTTACTCGAGTATGGACAGGAGGTCTAGCACAGATACGCAGTATTTT. Its protein product is CASSYSSMDRRSSTDTQYF.

This clonotype was seen more than once but under ten times. The V gene is TRBV10-3, the J gene TRBJ1-2; D call uncertain. Germline V gene lookup returns CDR1 ENHRY and CDR2 SYGVKD. Trimming cost V 11 bases and J 5 bases, with 12 bases left between them. The CDR3 runs to 11 residues. The CDR3 DNA reads as TGTGCCGTACGAGATCTATATGGCTACACCTTC. Translated: CAVRDLYGYTF.

V gene TRBV7-2 combines with J gene TRBJ2-1, with D perhaps TRBD1 (5 bases). Trimming took off 2 bases at V and 13 bases at J, with 24 bases between the two ends. Germline lookup yields CDR1 SGHTA and CDR2 FQGNSA. CDR3 length: 16 residues. Written as DNA, the CDR3 is TGTGCCAGCAGCTTAAAAGCGCTGGGGCGCCAAGAGACCCAGTTCTTC. This sequence encodes CASSLKALGRQETQFF.

This clonotype has only a few counts. This sequence joins TRBV2 and TRBJ2-7; D remains ambiguous. Trimming removed 4 bases at V and 0 bases at J, with 10 bases between. Germline V gene data show CDR1 as SNHLY and CDR2 as FYNNEI. The CDR3 is 14 amino acids. CDR3 in amino acids: CASSAPISSYEQYF. In DNA, the CDR3 is TGTGCCAGCAGTGCTCCAATTAGCTCCTACGAGCAGTACTTC.

For this clonotype: The DNA is omitted, as the CDR3 cannot be located on it reliably, and the CDR3 follows TCRdb's listing. V and J are TRBV28 and TRBJ2-7; TRBD1, the D gene given by the table, was not confirmed from the DNA. CDR1 MDHEN and CDR2 SYDVKM come from the germline V gene. With termini counted, the CDR3 has 15 amino acids. The CDR3 sequence is CASSSSDRGAYEQYF.

The chain combines TRBV7-9 with TRBJ2-1; a weak D match, TRBD2 (6 bases). The last part of the DNA fits TRBJ2-7 better; the J call may be wrong. The germline gives CDR1 SEHNR, CDR2 FQNEAQ (reference sequence). The CDR3 sequence is 16 residues long. The CDR3 reads CASTPTLAGRDNEQYF. The CDR3, as DNA: TGTGCCAGCACCCCTACGTTGGCCGGGAGAGACAATGAGCAGTACTTC.

This chain joins TRBV3-1 and TRBJ2-1; D gene ambiguous. Looked up from germline, CDR1 is LGHDT and CDR2 is YNNKEL (reference sequence). The CDR3 is 16 amino acids. V lost 3 bases, J lost 1 base, and 13 bases lay in between. The CDR3 loop reads CASSQRSWPSYNEQFF. The DNA of the CDR3 is TGTGCCAGCAGCCAGAGATCTTGGCCTTCCTACAATGAGCAGTTCTTC.

The CDR3 region has the DNA TGTGCCAGCAGTTATTATGGGTCCTACAATGAGCAGTACTTC. Amino acids: CASSYYGSYNEQYF. The chain is built from TRBV6-5 and TRBJ2-1; unclear D gene. The J call is in doubt because the DNA end fits TRBJ2-7 better. The CDR3 runs to 14 residues. Germline V gene lookup returns CDR1 MNHEY and CDR2 SVGAGI.